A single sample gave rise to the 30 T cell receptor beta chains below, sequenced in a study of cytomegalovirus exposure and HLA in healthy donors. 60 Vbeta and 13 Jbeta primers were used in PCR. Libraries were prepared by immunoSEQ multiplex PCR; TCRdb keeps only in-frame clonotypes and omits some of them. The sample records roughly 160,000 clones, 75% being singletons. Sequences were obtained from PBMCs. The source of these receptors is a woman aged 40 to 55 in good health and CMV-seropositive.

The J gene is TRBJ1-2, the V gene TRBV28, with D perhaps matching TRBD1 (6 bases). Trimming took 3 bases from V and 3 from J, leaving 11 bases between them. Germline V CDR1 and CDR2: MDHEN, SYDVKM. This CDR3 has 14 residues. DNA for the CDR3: TGTGCCAGCAGTTTCACACAGGGCTACTATGGCTACACCTTC. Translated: CASSFTQGYYGYTF.

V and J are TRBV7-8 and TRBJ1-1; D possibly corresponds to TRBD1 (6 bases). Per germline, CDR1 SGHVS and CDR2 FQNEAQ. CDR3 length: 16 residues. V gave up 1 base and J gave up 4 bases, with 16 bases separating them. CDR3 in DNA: TGTGCCAGCAGCTTAGAAGGGGGGGGCGGGGGCACTGAAGCTTTCTTT. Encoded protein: CASSLEGGGGGTEAFF.

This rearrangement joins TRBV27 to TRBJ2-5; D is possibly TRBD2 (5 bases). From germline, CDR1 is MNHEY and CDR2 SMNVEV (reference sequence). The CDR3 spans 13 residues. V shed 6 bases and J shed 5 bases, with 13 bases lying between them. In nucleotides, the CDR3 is TGTGCCAGCAGCCGACCGGGGAGCGAGACCCAGTACTTC. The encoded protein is CASSRPGSETQYF.

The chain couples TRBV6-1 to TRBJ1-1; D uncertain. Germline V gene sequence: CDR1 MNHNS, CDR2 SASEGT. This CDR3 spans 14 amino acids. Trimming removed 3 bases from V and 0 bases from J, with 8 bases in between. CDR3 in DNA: TGTGCCAGCAGTGAGAGGGCGGTGAACACTGAAGCTTTCTTT. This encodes CASSERAVNTEAFF.

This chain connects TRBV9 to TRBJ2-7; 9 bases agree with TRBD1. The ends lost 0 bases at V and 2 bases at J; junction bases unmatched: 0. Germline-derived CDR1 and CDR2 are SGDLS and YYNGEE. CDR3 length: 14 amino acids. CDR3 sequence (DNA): TGTGCCAGCAGCGTAGGGACAGGGGCCTACGAGCAGTACTTC. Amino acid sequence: CASSVGTGAYEQYF.

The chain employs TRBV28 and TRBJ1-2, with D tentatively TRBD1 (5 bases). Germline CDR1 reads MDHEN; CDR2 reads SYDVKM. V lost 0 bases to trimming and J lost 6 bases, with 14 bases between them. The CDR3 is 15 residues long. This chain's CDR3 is CASSLWGLGQDGYTF. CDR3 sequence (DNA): TGTGCCAGCAGTTTATGGGGGTTGGGGCAGGATGGCTACACCTTC.

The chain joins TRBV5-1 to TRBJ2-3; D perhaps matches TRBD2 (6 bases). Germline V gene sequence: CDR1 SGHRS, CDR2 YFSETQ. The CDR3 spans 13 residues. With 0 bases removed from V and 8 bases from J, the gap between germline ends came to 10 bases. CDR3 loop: CASSLERAPTQYF. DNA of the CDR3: TGCGCCAGCAGCTTGGAGCGGGCGCCTACGCAGTATTTT.

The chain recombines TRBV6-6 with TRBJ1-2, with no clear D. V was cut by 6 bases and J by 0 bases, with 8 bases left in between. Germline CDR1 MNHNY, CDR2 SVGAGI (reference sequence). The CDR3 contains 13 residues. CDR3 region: CASSREANYGYTF. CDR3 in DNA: TGTGCCAGCAGCCGAGAAGCTAACTATGGCTACACCTTC.

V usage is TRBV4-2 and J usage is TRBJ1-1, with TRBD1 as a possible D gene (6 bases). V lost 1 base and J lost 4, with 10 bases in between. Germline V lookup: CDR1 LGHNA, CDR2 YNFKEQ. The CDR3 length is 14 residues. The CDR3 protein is CASSQGGRSTEAFF. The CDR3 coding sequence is TGTGCCAGCAGCCAAGGGGGGCGCAGCACTGAAGCTTTCTTT.

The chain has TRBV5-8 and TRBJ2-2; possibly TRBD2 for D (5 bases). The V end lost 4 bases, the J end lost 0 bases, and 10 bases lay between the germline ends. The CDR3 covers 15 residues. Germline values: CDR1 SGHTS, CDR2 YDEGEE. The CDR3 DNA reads TGTGCCAGCAGCCCCGGGAATGCGAACACCGGGGAGCTGTTTTTT. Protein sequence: CASSPGNANTGELFF.

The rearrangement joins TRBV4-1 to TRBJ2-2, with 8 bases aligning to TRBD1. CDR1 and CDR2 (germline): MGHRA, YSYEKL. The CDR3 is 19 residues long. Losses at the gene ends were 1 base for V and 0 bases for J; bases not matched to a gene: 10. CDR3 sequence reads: CASSQAPTRTGPNTGELFF. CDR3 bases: TGCGCCAGCAGCCAAGCCCCAACCCGGACAGGGCCGAACACCGGGGAGCTGTTTTTT.

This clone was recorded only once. The CDR3 DNA reads TGTGCCAGCAGCCCTGCGAAGAATAGCGGGAGGGCACGTGAGCAGTTCTTC. As protein: CASSPAKNSGRAREQFF. The chain recombines TRBV9 with TRBJ2-1, with TRBD2 identical over 11 bases. This CDR3 is built from 17 residues. Germline CDR1 reads SGDLS; CDR2 reads YYNGEE. V trimming: 4 bases; J trimming: 9 bases; junction bases outside the gene matches: 15.

For the CDR3, the DNA is TGTGCCAGCAGTTACTCCGGACTAGCGTTAACAGATACGCAGTATTTT. Translation: CASSYSGLALTDTQYF. The J gene is TRBJ2-3, the V gene TRBV6-5; the match to TRBD2 covers 9 bases. Germline V CDR1 and CDR2: MNHEY, SVGAGI. CDR3 size: 16 residues. The trim removed 0 bases at V and 3 bases at J, leaving 4 bases unmatched.

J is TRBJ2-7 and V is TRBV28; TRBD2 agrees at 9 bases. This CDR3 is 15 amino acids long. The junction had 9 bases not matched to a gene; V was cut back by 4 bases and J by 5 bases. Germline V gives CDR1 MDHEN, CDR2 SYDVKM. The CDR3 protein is CASSWGGRAFHEQYF. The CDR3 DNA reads TGTGCCAGCAGTTGGGGCGGGAGGGCTTTCCACGAGCAGTACTTC. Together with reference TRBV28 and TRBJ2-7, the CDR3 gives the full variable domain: DVKVTQSSRYLVKRTGEKVFLECVQDMDHENMFWYRQDPGLGLRLIYFSYDVKMKEKGDIPEGYSVSREKKERFSLILESASTNQTSMYLCASSWGGRAFHEQYFGPGTRLTVT.

The CDR3 loop reads CASSNRGSQYQETQYF. The CDR3 DNA sequence: TGTGCCAGCAGTAATAGGGGGTCCCAGTACCAAGAGACCCAGTACTTC. V is TRBV7-9 and J is TRBJ2-5; D perhaps matches TRBD1 (6 bases). V was trimmed by 6 bases and J by 0 bases, leaving 17 bases between them. In germline, CDR1 is SEHNR, CDR2 FQNEAQ (reference sequence). The CDR3 consists of 16 residues.

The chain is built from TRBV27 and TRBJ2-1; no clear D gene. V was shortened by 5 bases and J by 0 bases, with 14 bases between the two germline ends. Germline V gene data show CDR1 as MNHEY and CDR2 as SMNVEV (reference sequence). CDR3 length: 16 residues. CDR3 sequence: CASSAPTVSSYNEQFF. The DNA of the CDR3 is TGTGCCAGCAGTGCCCCGACTGTAAGCTCCTACAATGAGCAGTTCTTC.

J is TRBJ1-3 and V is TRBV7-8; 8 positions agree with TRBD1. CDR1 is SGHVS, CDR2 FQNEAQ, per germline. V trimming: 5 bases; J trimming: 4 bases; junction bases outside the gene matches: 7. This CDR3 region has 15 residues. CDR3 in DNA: TGTGCCAGCAGCCAGACAGGGGAACTAGGAAACACCATATATTTT. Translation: CASSQTGELGNTIYF.

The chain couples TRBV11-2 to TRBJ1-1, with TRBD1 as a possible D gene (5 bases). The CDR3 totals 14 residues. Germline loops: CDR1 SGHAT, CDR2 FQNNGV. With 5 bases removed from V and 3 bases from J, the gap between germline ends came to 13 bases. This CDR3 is CASSHDRIYTEAFF. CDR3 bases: TGTGCCAGCAGCCACGACAGAATATACACTGAAGCTTTCTTT.

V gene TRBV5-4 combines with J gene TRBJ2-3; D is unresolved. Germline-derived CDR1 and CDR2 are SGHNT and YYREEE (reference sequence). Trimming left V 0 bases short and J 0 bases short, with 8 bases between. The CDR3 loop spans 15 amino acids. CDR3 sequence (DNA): TGTGCCAGCAGCTTGGAGACTTTTAGCACAGATACGCAGTATTTT. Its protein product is CASSLETFSTDTQYF.

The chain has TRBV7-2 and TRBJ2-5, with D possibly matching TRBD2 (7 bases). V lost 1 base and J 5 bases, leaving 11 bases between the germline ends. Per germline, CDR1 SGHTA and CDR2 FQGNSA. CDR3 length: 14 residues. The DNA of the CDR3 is TGTGCCAGCAGCTTAGTAGGGGGGGGTGAGACCCAGTACTTC. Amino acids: CASSLVGGGETQYF.

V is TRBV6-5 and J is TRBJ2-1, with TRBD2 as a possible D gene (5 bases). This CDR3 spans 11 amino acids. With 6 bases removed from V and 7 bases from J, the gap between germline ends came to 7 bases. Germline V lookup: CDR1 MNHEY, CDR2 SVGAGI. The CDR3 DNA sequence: TGTGCCAGCAGCGAGCGGAATGAGCAGTTCTTC. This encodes CASSERNEQFF.

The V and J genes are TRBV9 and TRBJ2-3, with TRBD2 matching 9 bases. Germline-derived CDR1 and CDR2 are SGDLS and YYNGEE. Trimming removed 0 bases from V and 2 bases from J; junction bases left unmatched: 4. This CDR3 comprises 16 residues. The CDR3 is CASSVGLAGITDTQYF. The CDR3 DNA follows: TGTGCCAGCAGCGTAGGTCTAGCGGGGATCACAGATACGCAGTATTTT.

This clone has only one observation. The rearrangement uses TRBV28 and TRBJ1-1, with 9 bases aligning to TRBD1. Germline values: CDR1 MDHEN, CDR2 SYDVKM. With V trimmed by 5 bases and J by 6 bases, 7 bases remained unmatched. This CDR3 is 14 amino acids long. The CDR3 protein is CASSRGQGRAEAFF. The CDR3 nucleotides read TGTGCCAGCAGTCGTGGACAGGGGAGGGCTGAAGCTTTCTTT.

The CDR3 DNA reads as TGTGCCAGCAGCACCGACAGGGGGGCGGAAAATGAGCAGTTCTTC. Its protein product is CASSTDRGAENEQFF. V usage is TRBV6-5 and J usage is TRBJ2-1; 9 bases are a match to TRBD1. CDR1 and CDR2 from the germline V gene are MNHEY and SVGAGI. CDR3 size: 15 residues. J lost 7 bases, V lost 6 bases, and 10 bases had no gene match.

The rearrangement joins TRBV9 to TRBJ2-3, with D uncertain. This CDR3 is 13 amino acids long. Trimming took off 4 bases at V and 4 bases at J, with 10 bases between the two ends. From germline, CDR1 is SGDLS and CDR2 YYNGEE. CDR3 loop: CASSFQASDTQYF. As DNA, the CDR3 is TGTGCCAGCAGCTTCCAAGCCTCAGATACGCAGTATTTT. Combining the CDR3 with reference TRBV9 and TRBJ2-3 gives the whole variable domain DSGVTQTPKHLITATGQRVTLRCSPRSGDLSVYWYQQSLDQGLQFLIQYYNGEERAKGNILERFSAQQFPDLHSELNLSSLELGDSALYFCASSFQASDTQYFGPGTRLTVL.

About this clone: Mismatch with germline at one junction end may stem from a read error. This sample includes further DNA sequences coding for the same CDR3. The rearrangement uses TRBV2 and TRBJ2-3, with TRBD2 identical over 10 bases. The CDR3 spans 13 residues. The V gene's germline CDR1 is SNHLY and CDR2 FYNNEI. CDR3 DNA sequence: TGCGCCACCGAGGGACTAGCGAAAGATACGCAGTATTTT. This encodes CATEGLAKDTQYF.

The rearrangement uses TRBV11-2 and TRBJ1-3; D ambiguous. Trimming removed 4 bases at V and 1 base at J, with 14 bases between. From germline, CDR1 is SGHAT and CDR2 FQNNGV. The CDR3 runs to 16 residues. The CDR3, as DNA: TGTGCCAGCAGCTATCCCCAAGCGGGTTCTGGAAACACCATATATTTT. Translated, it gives CASSYPQAGSGNTIYF.

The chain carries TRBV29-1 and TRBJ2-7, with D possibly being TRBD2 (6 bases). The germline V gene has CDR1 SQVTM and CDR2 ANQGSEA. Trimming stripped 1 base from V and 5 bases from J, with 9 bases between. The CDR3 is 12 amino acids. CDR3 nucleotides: TGCAGCGTTGAAGGCGGGATCCACGAGCAGTACTTC. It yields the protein CSVEGGIHEQYF.

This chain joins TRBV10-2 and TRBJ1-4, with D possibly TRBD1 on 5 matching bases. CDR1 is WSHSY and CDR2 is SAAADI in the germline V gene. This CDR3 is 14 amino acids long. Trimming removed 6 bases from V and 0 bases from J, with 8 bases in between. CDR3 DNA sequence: TGCGCCAGCAGAGTGACAGCAACTAATGAAAAACTGTTTTTT. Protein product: CASRVTATNEKLFF.

The CDR3 DNA reads as TGTGCCAGCAGCTCGACCGGGACAGGGGGAGAGACCCAGTACTTC. Protein sequence: CASSSTGTGGETQYF. This chain uses TRBV9 with TRBJ2-5; TRBD1 matches 11 bases. Trimming took 4 bases from V and 4 from J; bases not matched to a gene: 6. The CDR3 spans 15 residues. Germline V lookup: CDR1 SGDLS, CDR2 YYNGEE.